This record concerns one TCR beta chain sequence. Antigen specificity is unknown. The authors sequenced patients whose flow cytometry had shown CD8+CD57+ cell expansion. By the time of blood sampling, patients had still received no therapy. The CDR3 contains 17 residues. Germline V gene data show CDR1 as MGHDK and CDR2 as SYGVNS. J lost 2 bases, V lost 6 bases, and 10 bases had no gene match. Researchers used genomic DNA as the template to profile TCR beta VDJ and CDR3. TCRdb called the reads again in MiXCR, with one record for every CDR3 protein. The sample holds around 120,000 distinct CDR3 sequences; roughly 40% are singletons and the top ten take approximately 2.6%. These data come from a study of CD8+CD57+ T cells in acquired aplastic anemia. About the study: When averaged, DNA from sorted CD4+ and CD8+ cells came to around 3.4 ug.

Study results and limitations: Significant differences in CD8+ Simpson's diversity were not observed between patients and controls. Patients shared approximately 30 CD8+ CDR3 sequences with controls.

Specimen: sorted CD4+, CD8+, or CD8+CD57+ T cells (not recorded which) from PBMCs. This clonotype was obtained from a human donor with aplastic anemia. This chain uses TRBV25-1 with TRBJ2-5; 12 bases agree with TRBD2. The chain's CDR3 is CASSLAAGTSGQETQYF. CDR3 sequence (DNA): TGTGCCAGCAGCTTGGCGGCAGGGACTAGCGGGCAAGAGACCCAGTACTTC.